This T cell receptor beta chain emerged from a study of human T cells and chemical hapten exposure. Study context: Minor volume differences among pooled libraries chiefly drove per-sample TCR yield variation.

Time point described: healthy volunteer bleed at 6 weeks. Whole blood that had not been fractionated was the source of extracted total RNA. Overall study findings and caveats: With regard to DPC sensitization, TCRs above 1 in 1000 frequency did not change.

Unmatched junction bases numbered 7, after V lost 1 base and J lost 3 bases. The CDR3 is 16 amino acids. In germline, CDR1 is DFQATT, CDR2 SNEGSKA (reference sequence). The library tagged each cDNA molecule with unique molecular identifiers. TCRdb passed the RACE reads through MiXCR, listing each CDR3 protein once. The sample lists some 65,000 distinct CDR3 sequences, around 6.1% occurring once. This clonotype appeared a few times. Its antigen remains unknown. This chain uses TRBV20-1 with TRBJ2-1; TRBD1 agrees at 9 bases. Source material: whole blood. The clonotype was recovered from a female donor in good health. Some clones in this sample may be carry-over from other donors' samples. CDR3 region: CSARVSGQGYYNEQFF. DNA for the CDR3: TGCAGTGCTAGAGTGTCGGGACAGGGCTACTACAATGAGCAGTTCTTC.